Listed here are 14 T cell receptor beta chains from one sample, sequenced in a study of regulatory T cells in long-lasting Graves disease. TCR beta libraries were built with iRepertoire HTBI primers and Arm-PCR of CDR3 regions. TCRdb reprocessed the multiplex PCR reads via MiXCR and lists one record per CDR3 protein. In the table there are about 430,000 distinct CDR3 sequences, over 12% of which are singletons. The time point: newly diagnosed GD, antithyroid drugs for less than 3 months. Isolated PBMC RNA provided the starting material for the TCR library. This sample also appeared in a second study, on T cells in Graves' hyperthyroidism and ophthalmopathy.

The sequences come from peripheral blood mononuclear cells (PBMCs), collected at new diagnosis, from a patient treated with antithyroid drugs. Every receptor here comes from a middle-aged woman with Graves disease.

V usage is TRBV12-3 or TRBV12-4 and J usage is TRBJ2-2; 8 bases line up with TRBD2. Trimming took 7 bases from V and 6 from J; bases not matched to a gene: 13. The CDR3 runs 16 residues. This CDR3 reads CASKPGTGGPSGELFF. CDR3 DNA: TGTGCCAGCAAACCGGGGACGGGAGGGCCTTCCGGGGAGCTGTTTTTT.

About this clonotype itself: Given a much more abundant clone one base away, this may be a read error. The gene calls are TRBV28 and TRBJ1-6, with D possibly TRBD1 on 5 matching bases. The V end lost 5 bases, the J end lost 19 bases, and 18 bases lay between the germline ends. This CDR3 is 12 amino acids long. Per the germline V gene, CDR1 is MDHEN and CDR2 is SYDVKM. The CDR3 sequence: CASSPCDRRPHF. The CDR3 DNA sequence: TGTGCCAGCAGTCCATGTGACAGACGGCCTCACTTT.

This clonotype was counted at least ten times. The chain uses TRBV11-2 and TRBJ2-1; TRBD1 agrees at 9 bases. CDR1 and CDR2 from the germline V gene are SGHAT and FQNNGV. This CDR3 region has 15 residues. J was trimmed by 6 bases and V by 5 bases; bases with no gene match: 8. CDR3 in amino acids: CASSETGQGSNEQFF. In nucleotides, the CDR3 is TGTGCCAGCAGCGAGACCGGACAGGGGAGCAATGAGCAGTTCTTC.

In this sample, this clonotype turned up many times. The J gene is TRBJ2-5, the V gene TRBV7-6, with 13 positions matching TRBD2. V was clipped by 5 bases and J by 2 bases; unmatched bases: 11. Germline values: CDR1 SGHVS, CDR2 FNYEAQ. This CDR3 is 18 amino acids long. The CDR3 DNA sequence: TGTGCCAGCAGCCGGACTAGCGGGAGACTCCCTTCACAAGAGACCCAGTACTTC. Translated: CASSRTSGRLPSQETQYF.

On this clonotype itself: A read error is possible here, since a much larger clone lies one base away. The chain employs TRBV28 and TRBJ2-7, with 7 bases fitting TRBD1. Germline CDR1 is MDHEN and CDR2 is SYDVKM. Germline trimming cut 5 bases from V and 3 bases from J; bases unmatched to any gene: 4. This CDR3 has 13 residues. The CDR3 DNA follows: TGTGCCAGCAGTGCGGCAGGGGGCTACGAGCAGTACTTC. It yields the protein CASSAAGGYEQYF.

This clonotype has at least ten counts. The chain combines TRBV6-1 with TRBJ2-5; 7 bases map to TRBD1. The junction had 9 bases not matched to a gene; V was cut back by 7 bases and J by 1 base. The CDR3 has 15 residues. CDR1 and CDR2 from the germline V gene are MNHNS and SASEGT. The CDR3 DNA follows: TGTGCCAGCATCAGCCAAGGGACAGTCCAAGAGACCCAGTACTTC. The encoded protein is CASISQGTVQETQYF.

CDR3 nucleotides: TGTGCCAGCTTGAACTTCCTGAACACTGAAGCTTTCTTT. Translating it yields CASLNFLNTEAFF. The chain links TRBV28 to TRBJ1-1; D uncertain. Germline V gives CDR1 MDHEN, CDR2 SYDVKM. Deletions cut 8 bases from V and 0 bases from J, with 10 bases between. The CDR3 sequence is 13 residues long.

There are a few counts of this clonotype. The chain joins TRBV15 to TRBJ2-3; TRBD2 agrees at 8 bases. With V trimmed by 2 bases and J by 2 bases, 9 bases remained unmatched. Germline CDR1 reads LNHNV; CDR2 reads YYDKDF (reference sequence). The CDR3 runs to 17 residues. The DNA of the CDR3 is TGTGCCACCAGCAGACGGGACTTAGCGGGATTCACAGATACGCAGTATTTT. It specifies CATSRRDLAGFTDTQYF.

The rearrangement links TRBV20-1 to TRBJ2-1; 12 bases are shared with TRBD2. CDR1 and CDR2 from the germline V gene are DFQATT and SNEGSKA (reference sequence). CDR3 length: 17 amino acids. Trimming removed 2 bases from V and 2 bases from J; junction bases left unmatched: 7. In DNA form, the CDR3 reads TGCAGTGCTAGAAGGGACCGACTAGCGGGGGCCTACAATGAGCAGTTCTTC. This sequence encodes CSARRDRLAGAYNEQFF.

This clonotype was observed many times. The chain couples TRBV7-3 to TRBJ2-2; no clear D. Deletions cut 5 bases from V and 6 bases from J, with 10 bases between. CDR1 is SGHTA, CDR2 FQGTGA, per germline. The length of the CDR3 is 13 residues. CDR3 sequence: CASSPPGAGELFF. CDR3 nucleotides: TGTGCCAGCAGCCCCCCGGGCGCCGGGGAGCTGTTTTTT.

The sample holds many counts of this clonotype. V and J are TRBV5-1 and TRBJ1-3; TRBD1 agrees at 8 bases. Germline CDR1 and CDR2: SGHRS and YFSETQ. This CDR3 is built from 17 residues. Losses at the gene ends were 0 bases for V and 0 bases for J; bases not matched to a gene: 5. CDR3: CASSLERQGYSGNTIYF. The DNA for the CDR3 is TGCGCCAGCAGCTTGGAGAGACAGGGGTACTCTGGAAACACCATATATTTT. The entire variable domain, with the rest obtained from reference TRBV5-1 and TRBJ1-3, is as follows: KAGVTQTPRYLIKTRGQQVTLSCSPISGHRSVSWYQQTPGQGLQFLFEYFSETQRNKGNFPGRFSGRQFSNSRSEMNVSTLELGDSALYLCASSLERQGYSGNTIYFGEGSWLTVV.

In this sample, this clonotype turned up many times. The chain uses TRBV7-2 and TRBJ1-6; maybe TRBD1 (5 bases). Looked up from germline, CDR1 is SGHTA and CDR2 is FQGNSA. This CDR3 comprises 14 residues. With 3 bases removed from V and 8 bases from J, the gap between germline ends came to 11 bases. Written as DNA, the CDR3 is TGTGCCAGCAGCTTCCGGGACCCAGATTCACCCCTCCACTTT. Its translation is CASSFRDPDSPLHF.

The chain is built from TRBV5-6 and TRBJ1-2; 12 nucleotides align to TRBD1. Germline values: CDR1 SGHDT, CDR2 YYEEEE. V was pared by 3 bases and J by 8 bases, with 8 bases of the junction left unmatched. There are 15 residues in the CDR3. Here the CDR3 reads CASSSPGQGAGGYTF. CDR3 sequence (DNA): TGTGCCAGCAGCTCACCGGGACAGGGGGCGGGAGGCTACACCTTC.

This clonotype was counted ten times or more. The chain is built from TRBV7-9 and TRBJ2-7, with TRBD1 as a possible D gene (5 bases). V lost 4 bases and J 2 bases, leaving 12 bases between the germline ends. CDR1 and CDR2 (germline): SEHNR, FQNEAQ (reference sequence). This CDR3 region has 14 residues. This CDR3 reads CASSSGRVAYEQYF. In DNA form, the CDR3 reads TGTGCCAGCAGCTCAGGCAGGGTGGCCTACGAGCAGTACTTC.